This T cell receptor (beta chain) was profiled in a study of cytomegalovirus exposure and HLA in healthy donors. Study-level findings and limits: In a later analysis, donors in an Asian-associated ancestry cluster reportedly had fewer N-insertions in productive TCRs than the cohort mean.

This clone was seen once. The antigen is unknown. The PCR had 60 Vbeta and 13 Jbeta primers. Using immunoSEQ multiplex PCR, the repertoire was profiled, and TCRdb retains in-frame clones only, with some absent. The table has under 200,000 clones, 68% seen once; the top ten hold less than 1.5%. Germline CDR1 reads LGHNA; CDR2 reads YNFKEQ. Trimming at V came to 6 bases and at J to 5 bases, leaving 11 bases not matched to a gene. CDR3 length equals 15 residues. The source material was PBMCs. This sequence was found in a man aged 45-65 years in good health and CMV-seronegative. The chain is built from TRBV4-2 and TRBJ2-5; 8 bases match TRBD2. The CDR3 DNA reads TGTGCCAGCAGTGTACGGGGGGGCCCCCAGGAGACCCAGTACTTC. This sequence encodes CASSVRGGPQETQYF.